Shown below are 5 T cell receptor beta chains from a single sample sequenced in a study of blood T cell repertoires in COVID-19. Data came from immunoSEQ multiplex PCR; TCRdb stores just in-frame clones and leaves some out. Of 300,000 to 350,000 clones detected, about 87% appear once; the ten largest clones hold around 1.6%. The specimen was peripheral blood. These receptors were taken from a woman in her twenties or thirties with COVID-19, enrolled during active disease.

The chain is built from TRBV7-2 and TRBJ2-2; the match to TRBD1 covers 9 bases. CDR3 length: 15 amino acids. Per germline, CDR1 SGHTA and CDR2 FQGNSA. V lost 6 bases to trimming and J lost 3 bases; unmatched junction nucleotides: 5. CDR3 amino acids: CASRMTGGYTGELFF. CDR3 in DNA: TGTGCCAGCAGAATGACAGGGGGTTACACCGGGGAGCTGTTTTTT.

Only a few counts were recorded for this clone. The chain is built from TRBV19 and TRBJ1-2; 9 nucleotides match TRBD1. This CDR3 spans 15 amino acids. With 4 bases clipped from V and 4 bases from J, the junction kept 7 bases outside the gene matches. Germline-derived CDR1 and CDR2 are LNHDA and SQIVND (reference sequence). CDR3: CASSTYRGPFYGYTF. CDR3 DNA: TGTGCCAGTAGTACTTACAGGGGGCCCTTCTATGGCTACACCTTC.

A single count supports this clone. V usage is TRBV19 and J usage is TRBJ1-1, with unresolved D. Germline V CDR1 and CDR2: LNHDA, SQIVND (reference sequence). Deletions cut 10 bases from V and 4 bases from J, with 16 bases between. The CDR3 is 13 residues long. The CDR3 nucleotides read TGTGCCACGGAGACCGGCGGAGTCACTGAAGCTTTCTTT. It translates to CATETGGVTEAFF.

This chain joins TRBV19 and TRBJ1-5, with 8 positions matching TRBD1. The CDR3 is made up of 15 amino acids. V was pared by 0 bases and J by 5 bases, with 3 bases of the junction left unmatched. CDR1 is LNHDA, CDR2 SQIVND, per germline (reference sequence). CDR3 protein: CASSIDGQGYQPQHF. CDR3 nucleotide sequence: TGTGCCAGTAGTATAGATGGACAGGGTTATCAGCCCCAGCATTTT.

The chain links TRBV7-2 to TRBJ2-1; TRBD1 matches 9 bases. CDR1 and CDR2 from the germline V gene are SGHTA and FQGNSA. After removal of 1 base from V and 3 bases from J, the junction contained 4 bases not matched to a gene. The CDR3 is 16 residues long. CDR3 sequence reads: CASSLVGTGSYNEQFF. CDR3 bases: TGTGCCAGCAGCTTAGTGGGGACAGGGAGCTACAATGAGCAGTTCTTC.